This T cell receptor (beta chain) was obtained from a study of blood T cells in healthy people across ages (dated by TCRdb to about 2015). Broadly, across the study: In model experiments, template switching captured roughly one uniquely barcoded TCR beta cDNA molecule for every two T cells. The study measured age-related changes in TCR beta repertoire diversity using deep sequencing normalized with unique cDNA molecular identifiers. The donors were split into four age groups: young (average roughly 15 years), middle-aged (roughly 39), aged (roughly 68) and long-lived (approximately 80). Two additional independent replicas of 1 million unique cDNA reads from the same blood draw were analyzed for two donors (one aged 18 to 30 and one aged 80 or older).

The donors were some 36 Caucasian individuals from Russia, aged roughly 6 to 100 years, who were systemically healthy. Each donor gave 9.5 to 10 milliliters of peripheral blood, drawn into EDTA-treated Vacutainer tubes. Ficoll-Paque density-gradient centrifugation was used to isolate PBMCs, with at least 6.5 million per sample. Trizol reagent was used to extract total RNA from PBMCs, with at least 5 micrograms per sample. For every donor, flow cytometry on a PBMC aliquot measured the percentage of naive CD45RAhigh/CD27high T cells. This clonotype was recorded a few times. The specificity of this receptor is unknown. No per-base quality is available; no much larger clone lies one base away. Library construction relied on 5' RACE. The sequencing machine was an Illumina HiSeq 2500. The second PCR ran for about 7 to 11 cycles and used a J-beta primer mix along with a sample-barcoded 5' primer. A unique molecular identifier was introduced onto each TCR beta cDNA molecule by a template-switch 5' adaptor carrying 12 random nucleotides. At least 2.5 million CDR3-containing paired-end reads were obtained from each sample. First-strand cDNA was synthesized from all RNA with the Mint cDNA synthesis kit, primed by a TRBC-specific oligonucleotide. Following uracil-DNA glycosylase treatment, all cDNA underwent a first 18-cycle PCR with the universal primers M1SS and BC2_uni_R. In the authors' own workflow: Normalization of each sample was performed by random selection of 1 million high-quality reads, each carrying a distinct molecular identifier. Instead of being binned into consensus sequences, reads that shared molecular identifiers were thrown out. MiTCR, set to a Q25 quality threshold and the strictest error-elimination algorithm, was used for CDR3 identification, clonotype clustering and error correction. A nonparametric unseen species model with Euler transformation was used to estimate a lower bound on total TCR beta diversity. TCRdb's own reprocessing of the public reads used fastp at Q25 and MiXCR and kept productive beta chains. Rows merge per CDR3 protein into single entries with the most common DNA and genes. The V and J calls and clone size are TCRdb's, not the authors'. Present in this sample are roughly 800,000 distinct CDR3 sequences, 20% to 25% of which were seen just once. Under 4.5% of the sample is in the top ten clones.

From the germline V gene, CDR1 is ENHRY and CDR2 is SYGVKD. The CDR3 starts with the cysteine, ends with the phenylalanine, and has 16 residues. Solely the CDR3 DNA is kept, with 48 bases framed from the first base. The V and J ends are trimmed by 3 bases and 0 bases, leaving 9 bases between them. What the work shows at the level of the full study, not this receptor alone: Because profiling used bulk unsorted PBMCs, naive and antigen-experienced compartments could not be compared conclusively. Donor CMV infection status was unknown, potentially confounding age-related changes in expanded clonotypes. Compared with the aged group, the long-lived group had more naive CD4+ T cells, fewer expanded clones and increased TCR diversity, suggesting age selection. Observed TCR beta diversity per million T cells fell roughly linearly with age, and a significant reduction was already apparent by age around 40. Estimates of total diversity from one million sequenced T cells were regarded as lower bounds and underestimates. The percentage of naive T cells measured by flow cytometry correlated strongly with observed TCR beta diversity.

These sequences were also reported in another study, on T cells of mothers and their children. In that second paper, the authors write: Nine systemically healthy Caucasian individuals served as donors, namely three mothers together with their six children. cDNA synthesis used all of the extracted RNA, with roughly 1.6 ug of RNA in each 15 ul reaction. In the second PCR, sample barcodes and 2-4 random nucleotides were introduced via the M1S primer. Over 8.5 million TCR beta CDR3 reads were obtained for each mother, and approximately 3 million reads were obtained for each child. Thymic selection similarly shapes TCR recombination output in related and unrelated pairs, with minor effect from inherited differences. Normalized repertoire overlap was always slightly but never significantly higher in related than unrelated mother-child pairs. With a sensitivity of approximately 100 clones per million clonotypes, no persistent microchimeric T cell clones were detected. In the study, deep NGS was used to compare the TCR beta repertoires of mothers and children, and features distinguishing related mother-child pairs from unrelated individuals were sought. On average, the children were approximately 12 +/- 4 years old, while the mothers were around 42 +/- 4 years old. After adapters were ligated using NEBNext reagents, the libraries underwent 100+100 nt paired-end sequencing on an Illumina HiSeq 2000. To avoid cross-contamination, the mother libraries and the child libraries were prepared a month apart and sequenced in separate runs. For each donor, somewhere between about 450,000 and 2,000,000 distinct TCR beta clonotypes were identified. Naive TCR beta clonotypes were estimated from low-frequency clonotypes matched to each donor's FACS-determined naive share, without sorting.

The sequence was obtained from a boy aged 5-17 years in good health. The sample was blood. The chain is assembled from TRBV10-3 and TRBJ2-6, with a tentative D gene TRBD1 over 6 matching bases. The DNA is TGTGCCATCAGTGAACTAGGGGGCTCTGGGGCCAACGTCCTGACTTTC. This translates into CAISELGGSGANVLTF.